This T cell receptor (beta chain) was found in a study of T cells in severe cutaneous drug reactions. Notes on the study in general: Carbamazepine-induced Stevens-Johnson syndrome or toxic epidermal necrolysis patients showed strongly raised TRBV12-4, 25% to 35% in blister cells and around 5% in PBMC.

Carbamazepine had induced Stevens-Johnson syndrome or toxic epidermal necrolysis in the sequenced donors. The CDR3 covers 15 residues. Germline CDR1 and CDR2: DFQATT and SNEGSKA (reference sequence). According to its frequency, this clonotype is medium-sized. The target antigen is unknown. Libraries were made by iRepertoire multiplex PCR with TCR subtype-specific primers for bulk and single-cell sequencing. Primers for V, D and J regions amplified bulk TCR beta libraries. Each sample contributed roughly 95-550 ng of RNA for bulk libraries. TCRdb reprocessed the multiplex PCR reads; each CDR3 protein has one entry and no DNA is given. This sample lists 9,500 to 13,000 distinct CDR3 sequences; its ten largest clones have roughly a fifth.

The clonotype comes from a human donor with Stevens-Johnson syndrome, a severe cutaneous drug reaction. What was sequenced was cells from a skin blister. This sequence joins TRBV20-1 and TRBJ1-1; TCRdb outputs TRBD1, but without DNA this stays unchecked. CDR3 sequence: CSATNGRMTNTEAFF.